Sequencing of this T cell receptor beta chain was carried out in a study of blood T cells in healthy people across ages. Then a second PCR, running roughly 6 to 11 cycles, was carried out with a sample-barcoded 5' primer and a J-beta primer mix. One entry per CDR3 protein, called by TCRdb with MiXCR from the 5' RACE reads. The table lists around 1,900,000 distinct CDR3 sequences, roughly two fifths of them singletons. In this sample, this clonotype turned up many times. The germline V and J ends were trimmed by 3 bases and 7 bases, with 19 bases remaining between them. Germline V gives CDR1 KGHSH, CDR2 LQKENI. This CDR3 is 16 amino acids long.

The sample was blood. This chain connects TRBV18 to TRBJ1-5; perhaps TRBD1 as D (5 bases). The TCR was taken from a human donor in good health. CDR3 nucleotides: TGTGCCAGCTCACCTCTTAAGAGCGCAGGGAACCAGCCCCAGCATTTT. This translates into CASSPLKSAGNQPQHF.